The T cell receptor (beta chain) described here comes from a study of blood T cells in healthy people across ages. This CDR3 region has 16 residues. The germline CDR1 and CDR2 sequences are MNHEY and SVGAGI. J was trimmed by 0 bases and V by 5 bases; bases with no gene match: 6. A second PCR of about 7 to 12 cycles used a sample-barcoded 5' primer and a J-beta primer mix. Per sample, CDR3-containing paired-end reads numbered at least 2.5 million. TCRdb reanalysed the 5' RACE reads using MiXCR and keeps one entry per CDR3 protein. The sample has around 1.1 million distinct CDR3 sequences, 35% to 40% seen once. This clonotype was counted only a few times.

Sequenced: blood. This chain links TRBV6-5 with TRBJ2-3, with 9 bases lining up with TRBD2. This TCR was sampled from a man between 18 and 35 years old in good health. The CDR3 loop reads CASSPQRGVSTDTQYF. The CDR3 DNA is TGTGCCAGCAGTCCCCAGCGGGGGGTAAGCACAGATACGCAGTATTTT.